The TCR beta chain described here comes from a study of radiation and T cells in renal cell carcinoma. Across the whole study: Nephrectomy followed 15 Gy stereotactic body radiation by 4 weeks. The study, taken as a whole, reports: From baseline, blood top tumor clonotypes peaked at 2 weeks post-radiation.

For this clone: What it recognizes is unknown.

Time point indicated: baseline pretreatment blood. Treatment described: 15 Gy SBRT to primary tumor, nephrectomy 4 weeks later. Blood was sampled at baseline, 2 weeks and 4 weeks after SBRT. The tumor was a clear cell renal cell carcinoma. V gave up 2 bases and J gave up 4 bases, with 17 bases separating them. The length of the CDR3 is 16 residues. CDR1 SGHNT and CDR2 YYREEE come from the germline V gene (reference sequence). The data were produced by immunoSEQ multiplex PCR, yet TCRdb's version contains in-frame clones alone and is incomplete. The sample consists of about 22,000 clones, approximately 80% of them appearing once.

The clonotype comes from a man aged 55 to 69 with renal cell carcinoma. The genes are TRBV5-4 and TRBJ2-3; D possibly uses TRBD1 or TRBD2 (5 bases each). The source material was blood, sampled from a patient whose treatment included radiotherapy and nephrectomy. Written as DNA, the CDR3 is TGTGCCAGCAGCTTACTCCGGGACGGTGGCGCAGATACGCAGTATTTT. This sequence encodes CASSLLRDGGADTQYF.